This note documents a single T cell receptor beta chain sequence. The data derive from a study of T cell responses to AZD1222 COVID-19 vaccine. The data were produced by immunoSEQ multiplex PCR, yet TCRdb's version contains in-frame clones alone and is incomplete. The data show some 150,000 clones, with approximately 86% seen just once and roughly 7% held by the top ten. This clonotype was obtained from an adult who had recovered from COVID-19. This specimen consisted of peripheral blood, obtained after recovery from COVID-19.

This chain's CDR3 is CASSPSDSGYTF. DNA of the CDR3: TGTGCCAGCAGCCCCTCGGACAGTGGCTACACCTTC. V is TRBV6-2 or TRBV6-3 and J is TRBJ1-2; tentative D call: TRBD1 (6 bases). CDR3 size: 12 residues. Between the trimmed V and J ends, which lost 6 bases and 7 bases, there was a span of 12 bases. Germline CDR1 MNHEY, CDR2 SVGEGT.